Listed here are 27 T cell receptor beta chains from one sample, sequenced in a study of T cell responses to AZD1222 COVID-19 vaccine (dated by TCRdb to the early 2020s). The library was built by means of the immunoSEQ multiplex PCR assay. TCRdb mirrors the immuneACCESS table, restricted to in-frame sequences. Some clones are absent from its copies; in checked studies, under half trace to an unresolved V gene, and the reason for the others is unknown. This sample has under 95,000 clones in its table, and over 70% of those were observed once. Of the sample, roughly 15% falls within the top ten clones. The sample's time point label, decoded: baseline before first vaccination. The material was peripheral blood, obtained on day 0 of AZD1222 vaccination. The receptors shown here come from an adult in good health.

This clone has just one count. This rearrangement joins TRBV7-9 to TRBJ2-1, with D unclear. The CDR3 has 14 amino acids. V dropped 5 bases and J dropped 8 bases, with 16 bases sitting between them. Germline values: CDR1 SEHNR, CDR2 FQNEAQ (reference sequence). DNA of the CDR3: TGTGCCAGCAGCCCGTCCTCGTCGGTCTATGAGCAGTTCTTC. It encodes CASSPSSSVYEQFF.

J is TRBJ1-1 and V is TRBV10-3; maybe TRBD1 (5 bases). From germline, CDR1 is ENHRY and CDR2 SYGVKD. Trimming took off 6 bases at V and 3 bases at J, with 14 bases between the two ends. CDR3 length equals 14 residues. Here the CDR3 reads CAISQGLRDTEAFF. The CDR3 coding sequence is TGTGCCATCAGCCAGGGCCTTAGGGACACTGAAGCTTTCTTT.

This sequence joins TRBV5-1 and TRBJ1-4; D unclear. This CDR3 comprises 16 residues. V lost 5 bases and J 0 bases, leaving 14 bases between the germline ends. CDR1 and CDR2 (germline): SGHRS, YFSETQ. The DNA of the CDR3 is TGCGCCAGCAGACGGGGAGGCCTCTCAACTAATGAAAAACTGTTTTTT. This sequence encodes CASRRGGLSTNEKLFF. Based on the CDR3 plus reference TRBV5-1 and TRBJ1-4, the full variable domain is KAGVTQTPRYLIKTRGQQVTLSCSPISGHRSVSWYQQTPGQGLQFLFEYFSETQRNKGNFPGRFSGRQFSNSRSEMNVSTLELGDSALYLCASRRGGLSTNEKLFFGSGTQLSVL.

This clone has only one observation. The V and J genes are TRBV19 and TRBJ2-1, with 8 bases that match TRBD2. Trimming removed 3 bases from V and 7 bases from J; junction bases left unmatched: 5. The CDR3 spans 14 residues. The germline V gene has CDR1 LNHDA and CDR2 SQIVND (reference sequence). In DNA, the CDR3 is TGTGCCAGTAGTATTGGCAGCGGGGGAAATGAGCAGTTCTTC. Translated: CASSIGSGGNEQFF. Combining the CDR3 with reference TRBV19 and TRBJ2-1 gives the whole variable domain DGGITQSPKYLFRKEGQNVTLSCEQNLNHDAMYWYRQDPGQGLRLIYYSQIVNDFQKGDIAEGYSVSREKKESFPLTVTSAQKNPTAFYLCASSIGSGGNEQFFGPGTRLTVL.

V and J are TRBV18 and TRBJ2-2; D possibly corresponds to TRBD1 (6 bases). Germline V gene data show CDR1 as KGHSH and CDR2 as LQKENI. The CDR3 runs to 14 residues. Deletions cut 3 bases from V and 5 bases from J, with 10 bases between. The CDR3 is CASSPFTGTGELFF. DNA of the CDR3: TGTGCCAGCTCACCTTTTACAGGGACCGGGGAGCTGTTTTTT.

The chain carries TRBV3-1 (or the pseudogene TRBV3-2) and TRBJ2-5; D uncertain. Germline CDR1 and CDR2: LGHDT and YNNKEL (reference sequence). Trimming took 1 base from V and 2 from J, leaving 11 bases between them. The CDR3 covers 15 residues. CDR3 DNA: TGTGCCAGCAGCCAAGGGTGGCCAGGACAAGAGACCCAGTACTTC. Its protein product is CASSQGWPGQETQYF.

The chain joins TRBV7-8 to TRBJ1-5; D is ambiguous. CDR3 length: 13 amino acids. The V end was cut by 5 bases, the J end by 5 bases, with 10 bases between. CDR1 and CDR2 (germline): SGHVS, FQNEAQ. Here the CDR3 DNA reads TGTGCCAGCAGCATAATGAGGGATCAGCCCCAGCATTTT. Translated: CASSIMRDQPQHF. Variable domain in full (rest from reference TRBV7-8 and TRBJ1-5): GAGVSQSPRYKVAKRGQDVALRCDPISGHVSLFWYQQALGQGPEFLTYFQNEAQLDKSGLPSDRFFAERPEGSVSTLKIQRTQQEDSAVYLCASSIMRDQPQHFGDGTRLSIL.

In this sample, this clone turned up a few times. The chain recombines TRBV28 with TRBJ1-1; TRBD1 matches 9 bases. CDR3 length equals 15 residues. V was pared by 7 bases and J by 1 base, with 7 bases of the junction left unmatched. The germline CDR1 and CDR2 sequences are MDHEN and SYDVKM. The CDR3 sequence is CASNPGQGWNTEAFF. The CDR3 nucleotides are TGTGCCAGCAACCCGGGACAGGGCTGGAACACTGAAGCTTTCTTT. The full variable domain, rest sourced from reference TRBV28 and TRBJ1-1, is DVKVTQSSRYLVKRTGEKVFLECVQDMDHENMFWYRQDPGLGLRLIYFSYDVKMKEKGDIPEGYSVSREKKERFSLILESASTNQTSMYLCASNPGQGWNTEAFFGQGTRLTVV.

The V gene is TRBV30, the J gene TRBJ1-2, with unresolved D. This CDR3 has 14 amino acids. In germline, CDR1 is GTSNPN, CDR2 SVGIG (reference sequence). With 4 bases removed from V and 8 bases from J, the gap between germline ends came to 20 bases. In DNA, the CDR3 is TGTGCCTGGACGTTTGGATCTGATGGAGGCGGCTACACCTTC. Translated, it gives CAWTFGSDGGGYTF.

The genes are TRBV6-4 and TRBJ2-2, with no clear D. Germline CDR1 and CDR2: MRHNA and SNTAGT. The CDR3 runs 13 residues. V lost 6 bases, J lost 1 base, and 6 bases lay in between. The DNA of the CDR3 is TGTGCCAGCAGAGACGTGAACACCGGGGAGCTGTTTTTT. Protein: CASRDVNTGELFF.

The rearrangement joins TRBV11-3 to TRBJ2-2, with D perhaps matching TRBD1 or TRBD2 (5 bases each). Germline loops: CDR1 SGHNT, CDR2 YENEEA. The CDR3 extends over 15 amino acids. Trimming shortened V by 6 bases and J by 1 base, and 12 bases separated the two germline ends. The CDR3 DNA follows: TGTGCCAGCAGTCCCGGGACGATGAACACCGGGGAGCTGTTTTTT. Translation: CASSPGTMNTGELFF.

The chain links TRBV6-2 or TRBV6-3 to TRBJ2-1; TRBD2 matches 10 bases. Germline V gene data show CDR1 as MNHEY and CDR2 as SVGEGT. The CDR3 length is 15 residues. With 5 bases clipped from V and 2 bases from J, the junction kept 3 bases outside the gene matches. This CDR3 reads CASSVLAGAYNEQFF. CDR3 DNA: TGTGCCAGCAGTGTTCTAGCGGGAGCCTACAATGAGCAGTTCTTC.

The V call is TRBV2, the J call TRBJ2-2; TRBD1 is a possible D gene (6 bases). Germline V gene lookup returns CDR1 SNHLY and CDR2 FYNNEI. Trimming stripped 6 bases from V and 4 bases from J, with 12 bases between. The CDR3 extends over 14 amino acids. CDR3 nucleotides: TGTGCCAGCAGGGGGGCAGGGTCCACCGGGGAGCTGTTTTTT. Translating gives CASRGAGSTGELFF.

V usage is TRBV18 and J usage is TRBJ1-1, with a possible D match to TRBD1 (6 bases). V was trimmed by 8 bases and J by 4 bases, leaving 20 bases between them. CDR3 length: 15 amino acids. Germline values: CDR1 KGHSH, CDR2 LQKENI. The CDR3 DNA is TGTGCCAGCCATGAGGGGGGGGCGCCCGGCACTGAAGCTTTCTTT. Residues: CASHEGGAPGTEAFF.

This rearrangement joins TRBV4-2 to TRBJ2-3; D possibly corresponds to TRBD2 (6 bases). Germline V gives CDR1 LGHNA, CDR2 YNFKEQ. There are 15 residues in the CDR3. Trimming removed 2 bases from V and 5 bases from J, with 14 bases in between. The CDR3 sequence is CASSQTAGVIDTQYF. The CDR3 DNA reads as TGTGCCAGCAGCCAAACAGCGGGTGTTATAGATACGCAGTATTTT.

The rearrangement links TRBV5-1 to TRBJ2-3, with D unresolved. Trimming pared 7 bases from V and 0 bases from J, leaving 9 bases between. In germline, CDR1 is SGHRS, CDR2 YFSETQ. The CDR3 spans 13 residues. The CDR3 coding sequence is TGCGCCAGCCGCCGGTCTAGCACAGATACGCAGTATTTT. Encoded protein: CASRRSSTDTQYF.

V gene TRBV7-2 combines with J gene TRBJ2-3, with 10 bases that match TRBD2. V shed 1 base, J shed 0 bases, and the junction held 1 base outside the gene matches. This CDR3 is built from 16 residues. In germline, CDR1 is SGHTA, CDR2 FQGNSA. The CDR3 spells CASSLGTSGSTDTQYF. CDR3 nucleotides: TGTGCCAGCAGCTTAGGGACTAGCGGAAGCACAGATACGCAGTATTTT.

This rearrangement joins TRBV18 to TRBJ1-2, with D unclear. Trimming removed 3 bases at V and 2 bases at J, with 4 bases between. CDR3 size: 12 residues. Germline CDR1 reads KGHSH; CDR2 reads LQKENI. CDR3 residues: CASSPPNYGYTF. In nucleotides, the CDR3 is TGTGCCAGCTCACCCCCCAACTATGGCTACACCTTC.

V is TRBV6-5 and J is TRBJ1-4; D remains unclear. The CDR3 covers 15 residues. In germline, CDR1 is MNHEY, CDR2 SVGAGI. The ends were cut back, 6 bases at V and 2 bases at J, with 13 bases in the middle. The CDR3 here is CASRVRTATNEKLFF. The CDR3 region has the DNA TGTGCCAGCAGGGTCCGGACGGCCACTAATGAAAAACTGTTTTTT.

The genes are TRBV5-8 and TRBJ2-1; the match to TRBD1 covers 9 bases. The V and J ends lost 4 bases and 8 bases, in that order; junction bases with no gene match: 4. CDR1 is SGHTS, CDR2 YDEGEE, per germline. The CDR3 covers 13 residues. The CDR3 is CASSGWTGDEQFF. The CDR3 DNA sequence: TGTGCCAGCAGCGGGTGGACAGGGGATGAGCAGTTCTTC.

The chain combines TRBV7-8 with TRBJ1-2, with 11 bases lining up with TRBD1. In germline, CDR1 is SGHVS, CDR2 FQNEAQ. V lost 5 bases and J lost 8; bases outside the gene matches: 10. The CDR3 is 15 residues long. The CDR3 DNA follows: TGTGCCAGCAGCGACCCCCCGGACAGGGGGCAAGGCTACACCTTC. Its protein product is CASSDPPDRGQGYTF.

V usage is TRBV7-9 and J usage is TRBJ1-4; D gene unclear. Trimming shortened V by 1 base and J by 7 bases, and 13 bases separated the two germline ends. This CDR3 spans 15 amino acids. In germline, CDR1 is SEHNR, CDR2 FQNEAQ (reference sequence). CDR3 amino acids: CASSLGLPMSEKLFF. The DNA of the CDR3 is TGTGCCAGCAGCTTAGGGCTGCCAATGAGTGAAAAACTGTTTTTT.

The J gene is TRBJ2-7, the V gene TRBV12-3 or TRBV12-4; D is undetermined. The CDR3 runs to 13 residues. Trimming removed 1 base at V and 2 bases at J, with 6 bases between. CDR3 nucleotide sequence: TGTGCCAGCAGTTTAGGGACCCCCTACGAGCAGTACTTC. Translating gives CASSLGTPYEQYF.

The chain carries TRBV10-3 and TRBJ2-1; 7 bases line up with TRBD2. Losses at the gene ends were 5 bases for V and 9 bases for J; bases not matched to a gene: 19. Germline-derived CDR1 and CDR2 are ENHRY and SYGVKD. The CDR3 loop spans 17 amino acids. CDR3 DNA: TGTGCCATCAGTATAAACGCGGGAGTTGGATCAGGAGGTGAGCAGTTCTTC. Its translation is CAISINAGVGSGGEQFF.

The V and J genes are TRBV9 and TRBJ1-1, with a weak D call TRBD1 (5 bases). This CDR3 is built from 15 residues. Germline CDR1 is SGDLS and CDR2 is YYNGEE. Trimming took off 2 bases at V and 0 bases at J, with 11 bases between the two ends. The CDR3 region is CASSVLTVLNTEAFF. DNA of the CDR3: TGTGCCAGCAGCGTCCTGACAGTTTTGAACACTGAAGCTTTCTTT.

The chain combines TRBV5-5 with TRBJ1-1, with 8 bases matching TRBD1. Per the germline V gene, CDR1 is SGHKS and CDR2 is YYEKEE (reference sequence). V lost 4 bases to trimming and J lost 0 bases; unmatched junction nucleotides: 11. The length of the CDR3 is 17 residues. The CDR3 sequence is CASSPTAGTGMNTEAFF. In DNA, the CDR3 is TGTGCCAGCAGCCCCACCGCCGGGACAGGAATGAACACTGAAGCTTTCTTT.

The J gene is TRBJ1-1, the V gene TRBV11-3; 8 bases match TRBD1. From germline, CDR1 is SGHNT and CDR2 YENEEA. This CDR3 is 14 amino acids long. Trimming cost V 5 bases and J 4 bases; bases outside gene matches: 6. The CDR3, as DNA: TGTGCCAGCAGCCCAGGGGGCGACGGCACTGAAGCTTTCTTT. Its protein product is CASSPGGDGTEAFF.